This T cell receptor (beta chain) originates from a study of cytomegalovirus exposure and HLA in healthy donors (dated by TCRdb to the late 2010s). In terms of the full investigation: In an earlier analysis of fewer than 750 of the donors, approximately 300 Gb of sequence data and 100 million or so unique TCR beta sequences from 150 million to 200 million T cells were reported. An early release covering 500 to 750 HLA-typed donors comprised roughly 300 gigabases of sequencing data and some 79 million unique TCR sequences. Among the roughly 390 genotyped donors, roughly 80% belonged to the genetic ancestry cluster associated with self-reported Caucasian donors. The study aimed to test whether signatures of past pathogen exposure could be identified by cataloging public T cell receptors. The study used immunosequencing to profile the T cell repertoires of several hundred subjects and linked those repertoires to cytomegalovirus serostatus. In addition to the first cohort of approximately 670 subjects, a separate validation cohort of approximately 120 different subjects was used. The study combined high-throughput TCR immunosequencing, statistical association of individual TCRs with disease status, and machine learning to predict cytomegalovirus infection status. A later analysis re-analyzed previously published TCR beta repertoires from roughly 600 donors and added high-resolution HLA genotyping to study TCR occurrence patterns. The later analysis used no new phenotypic data to find candidate immune exposures, relying instead on TCR beta sequences and their occurrence across donors. In an earlier analysis of 587 of the donors, high-throughput TCR beta sequencing was used to judge whether each TCR beta V gene segment behaved as functional or pseudogenic. Donor age, sex, ethnicity and CMV serostatus were compiled alongside the repertoire data. Genome-wide SNP genotypes for about 65% of the 666 donors were used in a later genetic analysis, which treated that subset as a discovery cohort. All discovery cohort repertoires had been generated using a single sequencing platform. HLA typing covered class I and class II loci at four-digit resolution. The number of typed donors differed by locus: roughly 629-630 for A, B, C, DRB1 and DQB1; approximately 530 for DQA1; about 600 for DPA1; and roughly 450 for DPB1. Four to six DR-DQ haplotypes were handled as single units for association and clustering, since linkage in the cohort was strong. Among over 350 genotyped donors of the cohort, an average of approximately 250,000 unique TCR beta nucleotide sequences were sequenced per donor, about a sixth of them non-productive.

The research as a whole found: Compared with the roughly 710-donor mean, donors in an Asian-associated ancestry cluster had fewer N-insertions in productive TCRs, according to a later genetic analysis. Because HLA typing was missing for some donors at each locus, association tests included only the typed subset. The only immune exposure information available for the cohort was CMV serostatus. While some public TCRs were present in many individuals, most TCR sequences turned up only very rarely across donors. A later analysis reported that several top co-occurrence clusters appeared linked to parvovirus B19, influenza, CMV and Epstein-Barr virus. The classifier was reported to diagnose cytomegalovirus status with high specificity and sensitivity in both the original cohort and the validation cohort. A later analysis found that most CMV-associated TCR beta chains appeared HLA-restricted, with HLA associations seemingly driven largely by CMV exposure. When HLA alleles, especially DR and DQ, strongly co-occurred, TCR associations were difficult to assign to individual alleles. Linkage disequilibrium might explain the correlated functional status among segregating V segments, but an unknown experimental factor could not be ruled out. A later analysis found that HLA-associated TCR beta chains were more clonally expanded and had lower generation probabilities than equally common non-associated chains. It was suggested by the authors that the approach could potentially be generalized to other disease states and immunological phenotypes. A total of fewer than 200 TCR beta chains were listed by the study as associated with cytomegalovirus. The 87-base-pair reads could not distinguish some IMGT-functional V segments, including TRBV6-2 and TRBV6-3, so those segments were excluded. In vitro tests confirmed that three of the cytomegalovirus-associated TCR beta chains recognize cytomegalovirus antigens. A cluster of highly shared sequence variants was judged likely to be a technical artifact of the sequencing pipeline. In a later analysis, 16,951 TCR beta sequences were associated with specific HLA alleles at a false discovery rate of 0.05. Only TCR beta chains were sequenced in this cohort, and the absence of alpha or paired-chain data limited detectable features. The earlier analysis of 450 to 700 of the donors excluded around 17 rarely observed V segments, including chromosome 9 orphons, because counts were too low. In an earlier analysis of approximately 590 of the donors, most TCR beta V segments appeared in productive rearrangements about 87% or about 30% of the time, broadly matching IMGT annotations. An association between a missense DCLRE1C variant and V-gene and J-gene trimming of TCR beta chains was found in a later genetic analysis and replicated in an independent cohort. According to a later analysis, TCR association rates differed among HLA loci, with DRB1 alleles showing the most associated TCRs and HLA-C alleles showing the fewest. Sequencing depth was assumed to be roughly uniform across donors in the presence/absence analyses, though that assumption may not hold. A further reported finding was that TCR beta sequences accurately predicted the HLA-A and HLA-B alleles for most subjects in the first cohort.

Libraries came from the immunoSEQ multiplex PCR assay. For the multiplex PCR, a mixture combining 60 forward primers for TCR Vbeta segments and 13 reverse primers for TCR Jbeta segments was used. Amplification of the CDR3 region of rearranged TCR beta genes was performed with a multiplex PCR assay on genomic DNA. The amplified TCR beta libraries were sequenced on the Illumina HiSeq System as 87-base-pair reads. As for how the authors treated the data: A later analysis counted about 80 million unique TCR beta chains across the 600 to 850 repertoires, and 9.5 million to 11 million of these chains were shared by at least two donors. To remove PCR and sequencing errors, raw reads were error-corrected and collapsed into unique sequences using a nearest-neighbor algorithm that merged closely related sequences. CDR3 sequences were aligned to IMGT reference sequences to assign V, D and J gene segments. For a sequence to be retained, at least a six-nucleotide match to both a V gene segment and a J gene segment was required. Rearrangements were classified as productive when the CDR3 lacked stop codons and remained in frame with V and J, and all other rearrangements were classified as non-productive. CDR3 was defined by IMGT convention, running from the second conserved V-encoded cysteine to the conserved J-encoded phenylalanine. In an earlier analysis of more than 550 of the donors, sequences lacking an unambiguous match to a single V gene segment were excluded. In an earlier analysis of 500 to 750 of the donors, V segments were called functional above 56.7% productive rearrangements and were called segregating when the between-donor standard deviation exceeded 5%. A statistical classification framework was developed to diagnose cytomegalovirus status using the catalog of TCR beta chain sequences. In a later analysis, V and J genes were assigned by comparing TCR nucleotide sequences against IMGT/GENE-DB human TR gene sequences. Using the TCRdist pipeline, a later analysis assigned CDR3 sequences along with most-parsimonious VDJ recombination scenarios. A later analysis defined each TCR beta chain by its CDR3 amino acid sequence plus V-gene family, and excluded reads lacking a unique V-gene family. A later analysis removed 592 highly shared, low-generation-probability nucleotide sequences to deal with suspected cross-contamination and a sequencing artifact. A later analysis calculated a clonal expansion index for each public chain from normalized within-repertoire ranks of inferred template counts. In a later analysis, generation probabilities were computed with a VDJ recombination model fitted to out-of-frame rearrangements, and the resulting probabilities were checked against IGoR. In a later analysis, TCR-TCR, TCR-HLA and TCR-CMV co-occurrence was scored with hypergeometric tests, and a repertoire-size bias correction was applied to TCR pairs. To estimate false discovery rates, a later analysis permuted the HLA or CMV assignments 20 times. A later analysis grouped co-occurring TCRs with DBSCAN, adding TCRdist sequence similarity when clustering within HLA-allele-positive subsets. For co-occurrence clustering, repertoires with fewer than 30,000 or more than 120,000 public chains were excluded, along with four or five repertoires with anomalous nucleotide sharing. The source is immuneACCESS, and TCRdb retained only in-frame sequences with V and J called. Part of the clones is not carried over; for the studies checked, unresolved V genes explain less than half of this, and the remainder is unexplained. The DNA gave D and trimming, while V, J and clone size come from that table. The sample table contains 200,000 to 250,000 clones; only one count was recorded for around 73% of them. The top ten hold approximately 3.8% of the sample.

The cohort consisted of some 670 healthy bone marrow donors. All cohort members were sampled while nominally healthy, although unrecorded immune exposures were likely present. The donor was CMV seronegative and belonged to the group of 352 seronegative cohort members. Every donor gave a peripheral blood sample, and the peripheral blood mononuclear cells from that sample were used for TCR beta sequencing. Genomic DNA was extracted from the blood cell samples with the Qiagen DNeasy Blood Extraction Kit. From a lookup of the germline V gene, CDR1 and CDR2 are SGHDN and FVKESK. Its CDR3 holds 11 amino acids, cysteine through phenylalanine. Only the CDR3 region is kept as DNA, spanning 33 bases read in frame from base 1. Cut back by 1 base and 6 bases, the V and J ends lie 2 bases apart. About this clone itself: The specificity of this receptor is unknown. No base quality information exists; no much larger clone differs at one position.

This sequence uses TRBV14 and TRBJ2-3; no D segment can be confidently identified. The sequencing input was PBMCs. The sequence derives from a male donor in good health and CMV-seronegative. The CDR3: CASSQADTQYF. In nucleotides, the sequence is TGTGCCAGCAGCCAAGCTGATACGCAGTATTTT.